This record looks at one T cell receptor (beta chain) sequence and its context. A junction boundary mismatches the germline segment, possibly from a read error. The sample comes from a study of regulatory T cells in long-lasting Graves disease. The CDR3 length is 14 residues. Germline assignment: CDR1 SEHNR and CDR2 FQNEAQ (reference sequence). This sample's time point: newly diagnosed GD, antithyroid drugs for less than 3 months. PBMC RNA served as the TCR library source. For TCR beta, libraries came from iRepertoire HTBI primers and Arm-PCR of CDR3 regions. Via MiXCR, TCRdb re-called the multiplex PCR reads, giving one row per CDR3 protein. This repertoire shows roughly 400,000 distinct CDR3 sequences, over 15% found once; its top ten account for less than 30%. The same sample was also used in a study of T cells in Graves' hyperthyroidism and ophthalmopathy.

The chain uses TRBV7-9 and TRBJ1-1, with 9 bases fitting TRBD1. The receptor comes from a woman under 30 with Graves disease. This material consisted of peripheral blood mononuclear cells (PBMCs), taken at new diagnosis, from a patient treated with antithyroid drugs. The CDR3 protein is CVSSLTGGSTEAFF. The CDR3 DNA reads TGTGTCAGCAGCTTAACAGGGGGCTCGACTGAAGCTTTCTTT.